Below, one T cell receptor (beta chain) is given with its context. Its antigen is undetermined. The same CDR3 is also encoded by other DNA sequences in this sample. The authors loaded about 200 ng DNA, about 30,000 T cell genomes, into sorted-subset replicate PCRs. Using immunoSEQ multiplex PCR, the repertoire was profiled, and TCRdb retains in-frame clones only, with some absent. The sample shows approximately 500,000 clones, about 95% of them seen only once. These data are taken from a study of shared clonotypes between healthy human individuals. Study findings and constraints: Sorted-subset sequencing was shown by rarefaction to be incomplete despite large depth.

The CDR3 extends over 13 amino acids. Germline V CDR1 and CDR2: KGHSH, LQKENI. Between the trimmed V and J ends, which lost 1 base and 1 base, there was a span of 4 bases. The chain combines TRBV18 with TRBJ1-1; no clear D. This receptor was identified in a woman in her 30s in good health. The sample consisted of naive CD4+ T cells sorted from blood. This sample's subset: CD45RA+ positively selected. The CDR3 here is CASSPQENTEAFF. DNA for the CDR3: TGTGCCAGCTCACCACAGGAGAACACTGAAGCTTTCTTT. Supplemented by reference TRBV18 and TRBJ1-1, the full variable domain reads NAGVMQNPRHLVRRRGQEARLRCSPMKGHSHVYWYRQLPEEGLKFMVYLQKENIIDESGMPKERFSAEFPKEGPSILRIQQVVRGDSAAYFCASSPQENTEAFFGQGTRLTVV.